The 23 T cell receptor beta chains given below trace back to one sample, sequenced in a study of technical replicates of blood from several donors. Here immunoSEQ multiplex PCR was the method, and the copy in TCRdb shows in-frame clones only, minus some. The sample comprises roughly 50,000 clones, 90% to 95% of which are singletons, and about 3% rests with the top ten. The sample consisted of PBMCs. Every receptor here comes from a human donor in good health. Some clones in this sample may be carry-over from other donors' samples.

The V gene is TRBV7-2, the J gene TRBJ1-2; D unresolved. The germline gives CDR1 SGHTA, CDR2 FQGNSA. This CDR3 is 13 amino acids long. The V and J ends lost 5 bases and 8 bases respectively, with 15 bases between them. CDR3 sequence reads: CASSPRRGGGYTF. CDR3 nucleotide sequence: TGTGCCAGCAGCCCCCGGCGGGGAGGCGGCTACACCTTC.

About this clone itself: The sample contains more than one DNA sequence encoding this CDR3. The genes are TRBV25-1 and TRBJ2-7, with TRBD1 matching 11 bases. From germline, CDR1 is MGHDK and CDR2 SYGVNS. The trim removed 6 bases at V and 3 bases at J, leaving 4 bases unmatched. The CDR3 consists of 14 residues. The CDR3 is CASSGDRGNYEQYF. The CDR3 DNA follows: TGTGCCAGCAGCGGGGACAGGGGGAACTACGAGCAGTACTTC.

The chain employs TRBV6-6 and TRBJ1-2; D is unclear. CDR3 size: 13 residues. CDR1 and CDR2 from the germline V gene are MNHNY and SVGAGI (reference sequence). V dropped 5 bases and J dropped 2 bases, with 9 bases sitting between them. The DNA of the CDR3 is TGTGCCAGCAGTCCCCCGGGGAACTATGGCTACACCTTC. Translating it yields CASSPPGNYGYTF.

The chain combines TRBV7-2 with TRBJ2-3; perhaps TRBD2 as D (6 bases). Per germline, CDR1 SGHTA and CDR2 FQGNSA. V lost 3 bases and J 2 bases, leaving 12 bases between the germline ends. CDR3 length: 15 residues. CDR3 nucleotide sequence: TGTGCCAGCAGCTTCAGAACGGGACTCACAGATACGCAGTATTTT. Translation gives CASSFRTGLTDTQYF.

V usage is TRBV9 and J usage is TRBJ2-7, with TRBD2 as a possible D gene (5 bases). Deletions cut 4 bases from V and 2 bases from J, with 13 bases between. This CDR3 is built from 14 residues. CDR1 is SGDLS and CDR2 is YYNGEE in the germline V gene. The CDR3: CASSSTDYTYEQYF. CDR3 DNA sequence: TGTGCCAGCAGCTCTACAGACTATACCTACGAGCAGTACTTC.

The chain joins TRBV2 to TRBJ2-1, with D tentatively TRBD2 (6 bases). The ends were cut back, 6 bases at V and 12 bases at J, with 18 bases in the middle. This CDR3 region has 13 residues. Looked up from germline, CDR1 is SNHLY and CDR2 is FYNNEI. The CDR3 nucleotides read TGTGCCAGCAGCCCGGGCTCACGGGGGTTGCAGTTCTTC. Amino acid sequence: CASSPGSRGLQFF.

V gene TRBV7-2 combines with J gene TRBJ2-1; weak D call: TRBD2 (5 bases). Trimming removed 4 bases at V and 1 base at J, with 11 bases between. The CDR3 is made up of 15 amino acids. Germline V gene sequence: CDR1 SGHTA, CDR2 FQGNSA. DNA for the CDR3: TGTGCCAGCAGCTCTGGTAGCGCGTCCTACAATGAGCAGTTCTTC. Translating gives CASSSGSASYNEQFF.

This chain connects TRBV2 to TRBJ2-2; 10 positions agree with TRBD2. Germline V gene sequence: CDR1 SNHLY, CDR2 FYNNEI. The CDR3 is made up of 17 amino acids. V gave up 6 bases and J gave up 0 bases; unmatched junction bases: 7. CDR3 in amino acids: CASRTRGLATNTGELFF. The CDR3 DNA is TGTGCCAGCAGAACCAGGGGACTAGCGACGAACACCGGGGAGCTGTTTTTT. The entire variable domain, with the rest obtained from reference TRBV2 and TRBJ2-2, is as follows: EPEVTQTPSHQVTQMGQEVILRCVPISNHLYFYWYRQILGQKVEFLVSFYNNEISEKSEIFDDQFSVERPDGSNFTLKIRSTKLEDSAMYFCASRTRGLATNTGELFFGEGSRLTVL.

V and J are TRBV7-2 and TRBJ2-5; maybe TRBD2 (5 bases). Germline values: CDR1 SGHTA, CDR2 FQGNSA. The CDR3 covers 13 residues. V lost 5 bases and J lost 5, with 12 bases in between. The CDR3 nucleotides are TGTGCCAGCAGCCCACGGGAAGGGGAGACCCAGTACTTC. Protein: CASSPREGETQYF.

This chain connects TRBV2 to TRBJ1-4, with 10 bases lining up with TRBD1. CDR3 length: 15 amino acids. V dropped 4 bases and J dropped 3; count of bases not matched to a gene: 2. Germline-derived CDR1 and CDR2 are SNHLY and FYNNEI. This CDR3 is CASSGTGGSNEKLFF. The CDR3, as DNA: TGTGCCAGCAGTGGGACAGGGGGGTCTAATGAAAAACTGTTTTTT.

CDR3 protein: CASSLTQGHSNYGYTF. CDR3 DNA sequence: TGTGCCAGCAGCTTAACCCAGGGTCACTCAAACTATGGCTACACCTTC. V usage is TRBV7-9 and J usage is TRBJ1-2; possibly TRBD1 for D (5 bases). The CDR3 sequence is 16 residues long. Germline CDR1 is SEHNR and CDR2 is FQNEAQ (reference sequence). V lost 2 bases and J lost 2, with 15 bases in between.

This clone was seen only once. This chain connects TRBV9 to TRBJ2-5; 7 nucleotides match TRBD2. CDR1 is SGDLS and CDR2 is YYNGEE in the germline V gene. Unmatched junction bases numbered 7, after V lost 3 bases and J lost 5 bases. This CDR3 comprises 14 residues. CDR3 nucleotides: TGTGCCAGCAGCGCGAGGGAGGGACGGGAGACCCAGTACTTC. Amino acids: CASSAREGRETQYF. Using reference TRBV9 and TRBJ2-5 for the parts outside the CDR3, the full variable domain is DSGVTQTPKHLITATGQRVTLRCSPRSGDLSVYWYQQSLDQGLQFLIQYYNGEERAKGNILERFSAQQFPDLHSELNLSSLELGDSALYFCASSAREGRETQYFGPGTRLLVL.

J is TRBJ2-3 and V is TRBV5-1; D ambiguous. The CDR3 is 16 amino acids. Trimming cost V 4 bases and J 2 bases, with 17 bases left between them. Germline values: CDR1 SGHRS, CDR2 YFSETQ. The CDR3 reads CASSQRVVSNTDTQYF. Written as DNA, the CDR3 is TGCGCCAGCAGCCAACGGGTTGTCTCGAACACAGATACGCAGTATTTT. The full variable domain, its missing parts supplied by reference TRBV5-1 and TRBJ2-3, is KAGVTQTPRYLIKTRGQQVTLSCSPISGHRSVSWYQQTPGQGLQFLFEYFSETQRNKGNFPGRFSGRQFSNSRSEMNVSTLELGDSALYLCASSQRVVSNTDTQYFGPGTRLTVL.

This chain links TRBV6-6 with TRBJ2-7; D not certain. Deletions cut 0 bases from V and 0 bases from J, with 6 bases between. The germline V gene encodes CDR1 MNHNY and CDR2 SVGAGI (reference sequence). The CDR3 has 14 amino acids. The CDR3 is CASSYSPVSYEQYF. The CDR3 nucleotides are TGTGCCAGCAGTTACTCCCCAGTCTCCTACGAGCAGTACTTC.

The rearrangement uses TRBV4-1 and TRBJ1-1, with D tentatively TRBD1 (6 bases). CDR1 is MGHRA and CDR2 is YSYEKL in the germline V gene. Trimming shortened V by 4 bases and J by 1 base, and 10 bases separated the two germline ends. The CDR3 covers 14 residues. CDR3 region: CASSLRQANTEAFF. CDR3 in DNA: TGCGCCAGCAGCCTCCGACAGGCGAACACTGAAGCTTTCTTT.

This clone was recorded once. In DNA, the CDR3 is TGTGCCAGCAGGGGACAGGGGAACGATGGCTACACCTTC. It yields the protein CASRGQGNDGYTF. The rearrangement links TRBV6-5 to TRBJ1-2, with 10 positions matching TRBD1. Germline V gene lookup returns CDR1 MNHEY and CDR2 SVGAGI. The CDR3 is 13 amino acids. V was clipped by 6 bases and J by 6 bases; unmatched bases: 4.

The count of this clone is one. The J gene is TRBJ1-3, the V gene TRBV7-2; 9 bases line up with TRBD1. This CDR3 has 16 amino acids. CDR1 is SGHTA, CDR2 FQGNSA, per germline. V lost 1 base and J lost 4; bases outside the gene matches: 5. The CDR3 DNA sequence: TGTGCCAGCAGCTTAGGTCCGACAGGGGGGGGAAACACCATATATTTT. This translates into CASSLGPTGGGNTIYF.

V and J are TRBV5-1 and TRBJ2-5; 8 bases are a match to TRBD1. Trimming cost V 4 bases and J 1 base; bases outside gene matches: 6. The germline V gene has CDR1 SGHRS and CDR2 YFSETQ. The CDR3 loop spans 15 amino acids. The CDR3 protein is CASSHTGGLQETQYF. The CDR3 DNA follows: TGCGCCAGCAGCCACACAGGGGGTCTCCAAGAGACCCAGTACTTC.

The rearrangement joins TRBV9 to TRBJ1-1, with a tentative D call TRBD1 (5 bases). V dropped 6 bases and J dropped 3 bases, with 15 bases sitting between them. Germline lookup yields CDR1 SGDLS and CDR2 YYNGEE. The CDR3 length is 14 residues. CDR3 loop: CASNEGLAYTEAFF. As DNA, the CDR3 is TGTGCCAGCAATGAGGGACTGGCTTACACTGAAGCTTTCTTT.

This clone was recorded once. J is TRBJ2-1 and V is TRBV19; D call uncertain. Germline V gene sequence: CDR1 LNHDA, CDR2 SQIVND (reference sequence). The germline V and J ends were trimmed by 5 bases and 8 bases, with 16 bases remaining between them. This CDR3 is 14 amino acids long. Here the CDR3 DNA reads TGTGCCAGTAGTCACCCGCCCAGCCGGGATGAGCAGTTCTTC. Residues: CASSHPPSRDEQFF.

V is TRBV14 and J is TRBJ2-7, with D unclear. The CDR3 totals 13 residues. Trimming pared 4 bases from V and 3 bases from J, leaving 10 bases between. Germline V gives CDR1 SGHDN, CDR2 FVKESK. CDR3 region: CASSRLGSYEQYF. The DNA of the CDR3 is TGTGCCAGCAGCCGGCTAGGAAGCTACGAGCAGTACTTC.

This sequence joins TRBV7-3 and TRBJ1-5; D is unresolved. Germline V gene lookup returns CDR1 SGHTA and CDR2 FQGTGA. V was shortened by 1 base and J by 6 bases, with 16 bases between the two germline ends. The CDR3 has 16 residues. The CDR3 nucleotides are TGTGCCAGCAGCTTAAATTTTCCCAGGTCGGTTCAGCCCCAGCATTTT. Its protein product is CASSLNFPRSVQPQHF. Using reference TRBV7-3 and TRBJ1-5 for the parts outside the CDR3, the full variable domain is GAGVSQTPSNKVTEKGKYVELRCDPISGHTALYWYRQSLGQGPEFLIYFQGTGAADDSGLPNDRFFAVRPEGSVSTLKIQRTERGDSAVYLCASSLNFPRSVQPQHFGDGTRLSIL.

J is TRBJ1-2 and V is TRBV4-3, with D possibly being TRBD1 (6 bases). This CDR3 has 13 amino acids. Trimming cost V 0 bases and J 8 bases, with 10 bases left between them. Per germline, CDR1 LGHNA and CDR2 YSLEER. CDR3 in DNA: TGCGCCAGCAGCCAAGAAAGGGACATGGGCTACACCTTC. Residues: CASSQERDMGYTF.